This is a list of T cell receptor beta chains from one sample in a study of shared clonotypes between healthy human individuals. Some clones are missing from TCRdb's copy, which holds only in-frame ones; the method was immunoSEQ multiplex PCR. The sample lists 2,100,000 or so clones, nearly 97% seen once, with roughly 0.13% in the top ten. What was sequenced was naive CD4+ T cells sorted from blood. All receptors derive from a man younger than 35 in good health. Both conserved end residues are part of each CDR3. D genes are given only for firm matches. Clone size appears in some rows only: once, few, many, or a class for an expanded clone.

v_call	clone_size	j_call	d_call	cdr3_aa	cdr3_nt
TRBV18	-	TRBJ1-2	-	CASSPGHGGNYGYTF	TGTGCCAGCTCACCTGGGCACGGGGGTAACTATGGCTACACCTTC
TRBV2	-	TRBJ1-5	-	CASSEKGQGQPQHF	TGTGCCAGCAGTGAAAAAGGTCAGGGTCAGCCCCAGCATTTT
TRBV6-6	-	TRBJ1-6	-	CANHMKEVHNSPLHF	TGTGCCAACCATATGAAGGAGGTTCATAATTCACCCCTCCACTTT
TRBV7-2	-	TRBJ2-3	-	CASSIVVSGGTRADTQYF	TGTGCCAGCAGCATAGTAGTTTCCGGCGGGACGAGAGCAGATACGCAGTATTTT
TRBV5-4	-	TRBJ2-7	-	CASSLWGRGIYEQYF	TGTGCCAGCAGCTTGTGGGGGCGGGGGATCTACGAGCAGTACTTC
TRBV6-1	-	TRBJ2-3	TRBD1	CASSGTWTGSTDTQYF	TGTGCCAGCAGTGGGACCTGGACAGGGTCCACAGATACGCAGTATTTT
TRBV28	-	TRBJ1-6	-	CATVTAHNSPLHF	TGTGCCACCGTGACAGCCCATAATTCACCCCTCCACTTT
TRBV2	-	TRBJ2-6	TRBD1	CASSGGTGGAGANVLTF	TGTGCCAGCAGTGGTGGGACAGGGGGCGCGGGGGCCAACGTCCTGACTTTC
TRBV9	-	TRBJ1-1	-	CASSAGVMNTEAFF	TGTGCCAGCAGCGCGGGGGTGATGAACACTGAAGCTTTCTTT
TRBV29-1	-	TRBJ1-4	-	CSAGGVNEKLFF	TGCAGCGCCGGGGGAGTAAATGAAAAACTGTTTTTT
TRBV21-1	-	TRBJ2-7	-	CASSEIWGYEQYF	TGTGCCAGCAGCGAAATATGGGGCTACGAGCAGTACTTC
TRBV7-9	-	TRBJ1-3	-	CASEEVGFGGNTIYF	TGTGCCAGCGAAGAAGTCGGGTTTGGAGGAAACACCATATATTTT
TRBV19	-	TRBJ1-1	-	CASSMRTSEAFF	TGTGCCAGTAGTATGCGAACCAGCGAAGCTTTCTTT
TRBV30	-	TRBJ1-5	-	CAWTGRGAQPQHF	TGTGCCTGGACCGGACGGGGGGCTCAGCCCCAGCATTTT
TRBV29-1	once	TRBJ2-1	-	CSARPFPYNEQFF	TGCAGCGCTAGACCATTCCCCTACAATGAGCAGTTCTTC
TRBV7-2	-	TRBJ1-2	-	CASSYQGSGVEGYTF	TGTGCCAGCAGTTATCAGGGGTCGGGTGTGGAAGGCTACACCTTC
TRBV6-5	-	TRBJ1-1	-	CASSTYGGPNTEAFF	TGTGCCAGCAGTACCTATGGTGGACCGAACACTGAAGCTTTCTTT
TRBV19	-	TRBJ2-2	-	CASMPGALANTGELFF	TGTGCCAGTATGCCAGGGGCCTTGGCGAACACCGGGGAGCTGTTTTTT
TRBV4-3	-	TRBJ2-3	TRBD2	CASSQDLYSAASGAPPDTQYF	TGCGCCAGCAGCCAAGATCTATACTCGGCGGCCAGCGGGGCCCCGCCAGATACGCAGTATTTT
TRBV27	-	TRBJ2-7	TRBD1	CASSLGQVYEQYF	TGTGCCAGCAGTTTGGGACAGGTGTACGAGCAGTACTTC
TRBV10-1	-	TRBJ2-3	TRBD1	CASSLTGGFSTDTQYF	TGCGCCAGCAGCCTGACAGGGGGCTTTAGCACAGATACGCAGTATTTT
TRBV5-6	-	TRBJ1-2	-	CASSLNLGYTF	TGTGCCAGCAGCCTCAACCTCGGCTACACCTTC
TRBV5-1	-	TRBJ1-3	TRBD1	CASGTGPGNTIYF	TGCGCCAGCGGGACAGGGCCTGGAAACACCATATATTTT
TRBV25-1	-	TRBJ1-3	TRBD1	CASSASGGSGNTIYF	TGTGCCAGCAGTGCCTCAGGGGGCTCTGGAAACACCATATATTTT
TRBV5-1	-	TRBJ2-3	-	CASSYTSTDTQYF	TGCGCCAGCAGTTATACTAGCACAGATACGCAGTATTTT
TRBV5-5	once	TRBJ1-5	TRBD1	CASSWDSSSNQPQHF	TGTGCCAGCAGCTGGGACAGCTCTAGCAATCAGCCCCAGCATTTT
TRBV4-3	-	TRBJ1-1	-	CASSQGTGALAEAFF	TGCGCCAGCAGCCAAGGGACGGGGGCTCTGGCTGAAGCTTTCTTT
TRBV5-4	once	TRBJ1-2	TRBD1	CASSSPRGDRPGYTF	TGTGCCAGCAGCTCACCCCGCGGGGACAGACCTGGCTACACCTTC
TRBV28	-	TRBJ1-2	-	CASSKGGKANYGYTF	TGTGCCAGCAGCAAGGGGGGGAAAGCTAACTATGGCTACACCTTC
TRBV27	-	TRBJ2-7	TRBD2	CASRSTSATYEQYF	TGTGCCAGCCGATCGACTAGCGCTACCTACGAGCAGTACTTC
TRBV5-6	-	TRBJ2-1	-	CASSLLAWTDYNEQFF	TGTGCCAGCAGCTTGTTGGCATGGACTGATTACAATGAGCAGTTCTTC
TRBV30	once	TRBJ1-3	-	CAWSSTDPSGNTIYF	TGTGCCTGGAGTTCGACAGATCCTTCTGGAAACACCATATATTTT
TRBV6-1	-	TRBJ1-5	-	CASSVLAGNQPQHF	TGTGCCAGCAGTGTGCTTGCGGGCAATCAGCCCCAGCATTTT
TRBV5-4	-	TRBJ2-7	TRBD1	CASSFTGTGAYEQYF	TGTGCCAGCAGCTTCACCGGGACAGGGGCCTACGAGCAGTACTTC
TRBV6-7	-	TRBJ1-5	-	CASSRGQRGSLNQPQHF	TGTGCCAGCAGCCGGGGCCAAAGGGGCTCCTTAAATCAGCCCCAGCATTTT
TRBV10-3	-	TRBJ2-3	-	CAISDTAVDTQYF	TGTGCCATCAGTGACACCGCGGTAGATACGCAGTATTTT
TRBV19	-	TRBJ1-1	TRBD1	CASRDRTWTEAFF	TGTGCCAGCCGGGACAGGACGTGGACTGAAGCTTTCTTT
TRBV7-9	-	TRBJ2-1	-	CASSSTVDVGKFF	TGTGCCAGCAGCTCGACAGTGGATGTGGGGAAGTTCTTC
TRBV10-3	once	TRBJ2-3	-	CAISEQTVTDTQYF	TGTGCCATCAGTGAGCAGACAGTAACAGATACGCAGTATTTT
TRBV25-1	once	TRBJ2-5	-	CASSELNSQETQYF	TGTGCCAGCAGTGAATTGAACAGCCAAGAGACCCAGTACTTC
TRBV6-5	-	TRBJ1-2	TRBD1	CASRPTGPYGYTF	TGTGCCAGCAGACCGACAGGGCCCTATGGCTACACCTTC
TRBV5-1	-	TRBJ2-3	-	CASREGVGTDTQYF	TGCGCCAGCAGAGAGGGAGTGGGCACAGATACGCAGTATTTT
TRBV15	-	TRBJ2-3	TRBD1	CATSRVQGGPDTQYF	TGTGCCACCAGCAGAGTACAGGGGGGCCCAGATACGCAGTATTTT
TRBV5-1	-	TRBJ1-1	-	CASSLEGLNTEAFF	TGCGCCAGCAGCTTGGAGGGGCTGAACACTGAAGCTTTCTTT
TRBV9	-	TRBJ2-7	-	CASSVWGVSSYEQYF	TGTGCCAGCAGCGTATGGGGGGTTAGCTCCTACGAGCAGTACTTC
TRBV6-5	-	TRBJ2-5	-	CASSEGEETQYF	TGTGCCAGCAGTGAGGGGGAGGAGACCCAGTACTTC
TRBV4-1	-	TRBJ2-1	-	CASSQDLGSPYNEQFF	TGCGCCAGCAGCCAAGATTTGGGAAGTCCCTACAATGAGCAGTTCTTC
TRBV19	once	TRBJ2-5	-	CASSIARTETETQYF	TGTGCCAGTAGTATAGCTCGGACAGAGACAGAGACCCAGTACTTC
TRBV9	-	TRBJ2-5	TRBD2	CASSPGGGTGQETQYF	TGTGCCAGCAGCCCCGGGGGGGGGACTGGTCAAGAGACCCAGTACTTC
TRBV6-6	-	TRBJ1-1	TRBD1	CASSLTGGEPEAFF	TGTGCCAGCAGTCTGACAGGGGGCGAGCCTGAAGCTTTCTTT
TRBV28	-	TRBJ2-1	TRBD1	CASSKDRGYEQFF	TGTGCCAGCAGCAAGGACAGGGGGTATGAGCAGTTCTTC
TRBV30	-	TRBJ1-4	-	CAWSRDTKAGEKLFF	TGTGCCTGGAGTAGGGACACGAAAGCGGGTGAAAAACTGTTTTTT
TRBV7-6	-	TRBJ1-1	-	CASSLGSWGSGTEAFF	TGTGCCAGCAGCTTAGGGTCGTGGGGGTCAGGCACTGAAGCTTTCTTT